This T cell receptor (beta chain) is drawn from a study of OX40 agonist ivuxolimab in advanced cancers. CDR1 is LNHNV, CDR2 YYDKDF, per germline (reference sequence). Trimming pared 0 bases from V and 6 bases from J, leaving 11 bases between. The CDR3 extends over 15 amino acids. Only in-frame clones appear in the TCRdb table, and some are missing; sequencing was by immunoSEQ multiplex PCR. The repertoire holds about 55,000 clones, with 77% as singletons. The origin of this receptor is an adult with an advanced solid tumor such as melanoma, head and neck, liver or kidney cancer. The chain employs TRBV15 and TRBJ1-4, with TRBD1 as a possible D gene (6 bases). The specimen comprised CD4+ or CD8+ T cells sorted from blood, sampled in a trial of the OX40 agonist ivuxolimab. CDR3 bases: TGTGCCACCAGCAGAGAAAAGGCAGGGGATGAAAAACTGTTTTTT. Amino acid sequence: CATSREKAGDEKLFF.